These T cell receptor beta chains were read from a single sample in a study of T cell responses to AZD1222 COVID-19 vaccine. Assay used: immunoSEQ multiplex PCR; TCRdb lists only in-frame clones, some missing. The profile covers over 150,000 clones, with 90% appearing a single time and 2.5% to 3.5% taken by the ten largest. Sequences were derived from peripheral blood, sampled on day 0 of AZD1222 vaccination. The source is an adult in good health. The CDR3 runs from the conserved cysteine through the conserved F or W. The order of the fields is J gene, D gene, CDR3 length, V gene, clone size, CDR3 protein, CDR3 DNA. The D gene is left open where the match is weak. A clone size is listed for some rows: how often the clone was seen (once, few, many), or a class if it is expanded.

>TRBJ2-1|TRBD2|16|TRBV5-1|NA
CASSLLRLAGAYEQFF
TGCGCCAGCAGCTTGTTAAGACTAGCGGGGGCTTATGAGCAGTTCTTC
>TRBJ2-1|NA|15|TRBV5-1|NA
CASSLGGSGYNEQFF
TGCGCCAGCAGCTTAGGCGGTTCGGGTTACAATGAGCAGTTCTTC
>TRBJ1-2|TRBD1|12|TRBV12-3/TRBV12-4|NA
CASRPRQGYYTF
TGTGCCAGCAGGCCTAGACAGGGCTACTACACCTTC
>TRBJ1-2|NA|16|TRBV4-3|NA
CASSHGTGLRSSGYTF
TGCGCCAGCAGCCACGGAACGGGGTTGAGGAGTAGCGGCTACACCTTC
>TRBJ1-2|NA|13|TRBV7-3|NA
CASSPRGGQGYTF
TGTGCCAGCAGCCCCCGGGGTGGGCAGGGCTACACCTTC
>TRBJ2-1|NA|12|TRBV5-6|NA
CASSSTANEQFF
TGTGCCAGCAGCTCGACCGCCAATGAGCAGTTCTTC
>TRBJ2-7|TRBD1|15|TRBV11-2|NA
CASSLAYRGRYEQYF
TGTGCCAGCAGCTTAGCGTACAGGGGGCGCTACGAGCAGTACTTC
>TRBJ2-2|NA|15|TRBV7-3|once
CASSLTFRATGELFF
TGTGCCAGCAGCTTAACGTTTAGGGCCACCGGGGAGCTGTTTTTT
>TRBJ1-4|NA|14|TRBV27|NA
CASSYIATNERLFF
TGTGCCAGCAGCTATATTGCAACTAATGAAAGACTGTTTTTT
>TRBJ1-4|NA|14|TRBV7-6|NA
CASSFQRTNEKLFF
TGTGCCAGCAGCTTCCAGAGAACTAATGAAAAACTGTTTTTT
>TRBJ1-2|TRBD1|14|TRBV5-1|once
CASTTGQGAVGYTF
TGCGCCAGCACCACGGGGCAGGGGGCGGTAGGCTACACCTTC
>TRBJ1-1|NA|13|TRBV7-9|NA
CASSLSKNTEAFF
TGTGCCAGCAGCTTAAGTAAGAACACTGAAGCTTTCTTT
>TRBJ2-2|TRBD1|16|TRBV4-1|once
CASSFDRVENTGELFF
TGCGCCAGCAGTTTCGACAGGGTGGAGAACACCGGGGAGCTGTTTTTT
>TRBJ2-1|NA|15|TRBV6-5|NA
CASSYSTLTYNEQFF
TGTGCCAGCAGTTACTCGACACTAACCTACAATGAGCAGTTCTTC
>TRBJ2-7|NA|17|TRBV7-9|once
CASSSPIDGRSSYEQYF
TGTGCCAGCAGCTCCCCCATCGACGGACGGTCATCCTACGAGCAGTACTTC
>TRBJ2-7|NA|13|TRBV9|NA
CASGGSSKYEQYF
TGTGCCAGCGGGGGGAGTTCTAAATACGAGCAGTACTTC
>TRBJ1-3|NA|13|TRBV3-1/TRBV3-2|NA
CASSQAQENTIYF
TGTGCCAGCAGCCAAGCACAGGAAAACACCATATATTTT
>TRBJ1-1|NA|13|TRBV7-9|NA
CASSLTENTEAFF
TGTGCCAGCAGCTTAACAGAGAACACTGAAGCTTTCTTT
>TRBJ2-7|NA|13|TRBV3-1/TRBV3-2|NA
CASSQDQVREQYF
TGTGCCAGCAGCCAAGATCAAGTCAGGGAGCAGTACTTC